These T cell receptor beta chains were read from a single sample in a study of cytomegalovirus exposure and HLA in healthy donors. TCRdb's table, derived via immunoSEQ multiplex PCR, lists solely in-frame clones and lacks some. The table shows about 130,000 clones, with approximately 95% occurring only once. Sequences were obtained from PBMCs. The receptors stem from a man younger than 35 in good health and CMV-seronegative. Both conserved end residues are part of each CDR3. The D gene is left open where the match is weak. The size field is filled for only some rows; it gives once, few, many or a size class.

v_call: TRBV7-2; d_call: NA; clone_size: NA; j_call: TRBJ2-1; cdr3_nt: TGTGCCAGCAGCTTAGTAGCGGACCACAATGAGCAGTTCTTC; cdr3_aa: CASSLVADHNEQFF
v_call: TRBV9; d_call: TRBD1; clone_size: NA; j_call: TRBJ2-7; cdr3_nt: TGTGCCAGCAGCGAGGGACAGGGGGTCAACGAGCAGTACTTC; cdr3_aa: CASSEGQGVNEQYF
v_call: TRBV7-2; d_call: TRBD2; clone_size: NA; j_call: TRBJ2-1; cdr3_nt: TGTGCCAGCAGCACCGGGGAACTAGCGGGATGGGGGGAGCAGTTCTTC; cdr3_aa: CASSTGELAGWGEQFF
v_call: TRBV5-1; d_call: NA; clone_size: NA; j_call: TRBJ1-4; cdr3_nt: TGCGCCAGCAGCTTGGGGCTGCATGCAACTAATGAAAAACTGTTTTTT; cdr3_aa: CASSLGLHATNEKLFF
v_call: TRBV7-9; d_call: TRBD2; clone_size: NA; j_call: TRBJ2-3; cdr3_nt: TGTGCCAGCAGCCCTCAGACTAGCGCAGATACGCAGTATTTT; cdr3_aa: CASSPQTSADTQYF
v_call: TRBV5-6; d_call: NA; clone_size: NA; j_call: TRBJ2-4; cdr3_nt: TGTGCCAGCAGCTTTCTAGCCGTAGCCAAAAACATTCAGTACTTC; cdr3_aa: CASSFLAVAKNIQYF
v_call: TRBV7-3; d_call: TRBD2; clone_size: NA; j_call: TRBJ2-1; cdr3_nt: TGTGCCAGCAGCTCAGGACTAGCGGGAGGTTCGAATGAGCAGTTCTTC; cdr3_aa: CASSSGLAGGSNEQFF
v_call: TRBV10-3; d_call: NA; clone_size: NA; j_call: TRBJ1-5; cdr3_nt: TGTGCCATCAGTGATTCTTACAATCAGCCCCAGCATTTT; cdr3_aa: CAISDSYNQPQHF
v_call: TRBV9; d_call: TRBD1; clone_size: NA; j_call: TRBJ2-1; cdr3_nt: TGTGCCAGCAGCTCGGACAGGACCTTTAGCTCCTACAATGAGCAGTTCTTC; cdr3_aa: CASSSDRTFSSYNEQFF
v_call: TRBV28; d_call: TRBD1; clone_size: NA; j_call: TRBJ1-1; cdr3_nt: TGTGCCAGCAGCGTACAGGGGGGATGGGGATACACTGAAGCTTTCTTT; cdr3_aa: CASSVQGGWGYTEAFF
v_call: TRBV19; d_call: NA; clone_size: NA; j_call: TRBJ2-1; cdr3_nt: TGTGCCAGTAGTATAGAGGCGGGTCGCTCCTACAATGAGCAGTTCTTC; cdr3_aa: CASSIEAGRSYNEQFF
v_call: TRBV7-2; d_call: NA; clone_size: NA; j_call: TRBJ1-3; cdr3_nt: TGTGCCAGCAGCTTAAGGGGCAGCTCTGGAAACACCATATATTTT; cdr3_aa: CASSLRGSSGNTIYF
v_call: TRBV9; d_call: TRBD2; clone_size: NA; j_call: TRBJ2-1; cdr3_nt: TGTGCCAGCAGCCCCCTCCTAGCGGGAGCCTACAATGAGCAGTTCTTC; cdr3_aa: CASSPLLAGAYNEQFF
v_call: TRBV28; d_call: NA; clone_size: NA; j_call: TRBJ2-1; cdr3_nt: TGTGCCAGCAGTCCCCTAACCTGGGAGCAGTTCTTC; cdr3_aa: CASSPLTWEQFF
v_call: TRBV29-1; d_call: NA; clone_size: once; j_call: TRBJ2-1; cdr3_nt: TGCAGCGCCCCACGTGGGGCGACGGACAATGAGCAGTTCTTC; cdr3_aa: CSAPRGATDNEQFF
v_call: TRBV15; d_call: TRBD1; clone_size: NA; j_call: TRBJ1-4; cdr3_nt: TGTGCCACCAGCCCCGGAACAGGGGGAGTCGTAAAACTGTTTTTT; cdr3_aa: CATSPGTGGVVKLFF
v_call: TRBV7-3; d_call: NA; clone_size: NA; j_call: TRBJ1-1; cdr3_nt: TGTGCCAGCAGCTTTAACAAGAACACTGAAGCTTTCTTT; cdr3_aa: CASSFNKNTEAFF
v_call: TRBV30; d_call: TRBD1; clone_size: NA; j_call: TRBJ1-4; cdr3_nt: TGTGCCGGGGACAGGTCCGGCTCCCTAAATGAAAAACTGTTTTTT; cdr3_aa: CAGDRSGSLNEKLFF
v_call: TRBV5-5; d_call: TRBD1; clone_size: NA; j_call: TRBJ2-7; cdr3_nt: TGTGCCAGCGGATACAGGGGGAACTCTGGGGACGAGCAGTACTTC; cdr3_aa: CASGYRGNSGDEQYF
v_call: TRBV6-1; d_call: NA; clone_size: NA; j_call: TRBJ2-1; cdr3_nt: TGTGCCAGCAGGGGGAGCGGTCTCTACAATGAGCAGTTCTTC; cdr3_aa: CASRGSGLYNEQFF
v_call: TRBV7-2; d_call: NA; clone_size: few; j_call: TRBJ1-5; cdr3_nt: TGTGCCAGCAGCTTAGCGTCCCCAGGGATTCAGCCCCAGCATTTT; cdr3_aa: CASSLASPGIQPQHF
v_call: TRBV4-1; d_call: NA; clone_size: NA; j_call: TRBJ1-1; cdr3_nt: TGCGCGAGCAGTCTTGGGGAGTACACTGAAGCTTTCTTT; cdr3_aa: CASSLGEYTEAFF
v_call: TRBV29-1; d_call: NA; clone_size: NA; j_call: TRBJ1-1; cdr3_nt: TGCAGCGTTAGACCTAGGGGTTTTAACACTGAAGCTTTCTTT; cdr3_aa: CSVRPRGFNTEAFF
v_call: TRBV9; d_call: TRBD2; clone_size: NA; j_call: TRBJ2-3; cdr3_nt: TGTGCCAGCAGCGGAGGGACTAGCGAATTCACAGATACGCAGTATTTT; cdr3_aa: CASSGGTSEFTDTQYF
v_call: TRBV7-6; d_call: NA; clone_size: NA; j_call: TRBJ1-4; cdr3_nt: TGTGCCAGCAGCTTAGTCCCGTCCTTTAATGAAAAACTGTTTTTT; cdr3_aa: CASSLVPSFNEKLFF
v_call: TRBV30; d_call: NA; clone_size: NA; j_call: TRBJ1-5; cdr3_nt: TGTGCCTGGAGGCCCGGGGGGGGCGGACAGCCCCAGCATTTT; cdr3_aa: CAWRPGGGGQPQHF
v_call: TRBV7-2; d_call: TRBD2; clone_size: once; j_call: TRBJ2-5; cdr3_nt: TGTGCCAGCAGAACCCCGGGAAGCGGGGTTCAAGAGACCCAGTACTTC; cdr3_aa: CASRTPGSGVQETQYF
v_call: TRBV27; d_call: TRBD2; clone_size: NA; j_call: TRBJ2-7; cdr3_nt: TGTGCCAGCAGTGCTAGCGGGAGGACCTACGAGCAGTACTTC; cdr3_aa: CASSASGRTYEQYF
v_call: TRBV29-1; d_call: NA; clone_size: NA; j_call: TRBJ1-3; cdr3_nt: TGCAGCGTTCAAGTAGTTTCTGGAAACACCATATATTTT; cdr3_aa: CSVQVVSGNTIYF
v_call: TRBV7-3; d_call: NA; clone_size: NA; j_call: TRBJ2-3; cdr3_nt: TGTGCCAGCAGCTTAGGGGCCGGCCCAGATACGCAGTATTTT; cdr3_aa: CASSLGAGPDTQYF
v_call: TRBV6-5; d_call: TRBD1; clone_size: once; j_call: TRBJ1-1; cdr3_nt: TGTGCCAGCAAGAAACAGGGGGGAAACACTGAAGCTTTCTTT; cdr3_aa: CASKKQGGNTEAFF
v_call: TRBV28; d_call: NA; clone_size: NA; j_call: TRBJ2-7; cdr3_nt: TGTGCCAGCAGTCTAGGGGCCAGGGCATACGAGCAGTACTTC; cdr3_aa: CASSLGARAYEQYF
v_call: TRBV12-5; d_call: TRBD2; clone_size: NA; j_call: TRBJ2-2; cdr3_nt: TGTGCTAGTGGTTTGGTACTAGCAGCGGGAGGAATTGACGGGGAGCTGTTTTTT; cdr3_aa: CASGLVLAAGGIDGELFF
v_call: TRBV5-1; d_call: NA; clone_size: NA; j_call: TRBJ2-2; cdr3_nt: TGCGCCAGCAGGGTAGGGGGGGCGAACACCGGGGAGCTGTTTTTT; cdr3_aa: CASRVGGANTGELFF
v_call: TRBV4-2; d_call: NA; clone_size: NA; j_call: TRBJ1-5; cdr3_nt: TGTGCCAGCAGCCTGATAAGCGGGGAGCGAAATCAGCCCCAGCATTTT; cdr3_aa: CASSLISGERNQPQHF
v_call: TRBV4-3; d_call: TRBD1; clone_size: NA; j_call: TRBJ2-3; cdr3_nt: TGCGCCAGCAGCCAAGATTCGTCCACTCTGGACAGGGAAGATACGCAGTATTTT; cdr3_aa: CASSQDSSTLDREDTQYF
v_call: TRBV7-2; d_call: NA; clone_size: NA; j_call: TRBJ1-1; cdr3_nt: TGTGCCAGCAGCTTAGTAGAAGGGGCCCAAGCTTTCTTT; cdr3_aa: CASSLVEGAQAFF
v_call: TRBV28; d_call: TRBD2; clone_size: NA; j_call: TRBJ2-7; cdr3_nt: TGTGCCAGCAGTTTACCCTCCCTAGCGGGAGTACCCTACGAGCAGTACTTC; cdr3_aa: CASSLPSLAGVPYEQYF
v_call: TRBV6-1; d_call: TRBD1; clone_size: NA; j_call: TRBJ2-2; cdr3_nt: TGTGCCAGCAGTTGGACAGGGTCCACCGGGGAGCTGTTTTTT; cdr3_aa: CASSWTGSTGELFF
v_call: TRBV18; d_call: TRBD2; clone_size: once; j_call: TRBJ2-1; cdr3_nt: TGTGCCAGCTCACCACCGGAGCTAGCGGGAGGCGATGAGCAGTTCTTC; cdr3_aa: CASSPPELAGGDEQFF
v_call: TRBV15; d_call: NA; clone_size: NA; j_call: TRBJ2-5; cdr3_nt: TGTGCCACCAGCGGGAGTCGACAGGGAGGCGAGACCCAGTACTTC; cdr3_aa: CATSGSRQGGETQYF
v_call: TRBV7-2; d_call: TRBD1; clone_size: NA; j_call: TRBJ2-7; cdr3_nt: TGTGCCAGCAGCTTAGGGGCGGGACAGGGATCCTACGAGCAGTACTTC; cdr3_aa: CASSLGAGQGSYEQYF
v_call: TRBV28; d_call: NA; clone_size: NA; j_call: TRBJ2-5; cdr3_nt: TGTGCCAGCAGACCGACGCTCCTAGCTTCTTCGGAGGCCCAAGAGACCCAGTACTTC; cdr3_aa: CASRPTLLASSEAQETQYF
v_call: TRBV28; d_call: NA; clone_size: NA; j_call: TRBJ2-1; cdr3_nt: TGTGCCAGCAGTTTGACGGGAGAGTCCTACAATGAGCAGTTCTTC; cdr3_aa: CASSLTGESYNEQFF
v_call: TRBV28; d_call: NA; clone_size: NA; j_call: TRBJ2-7; cdr3_nt: TGTGCCAGCAGTCCCAGGCCGGCCACCTACGAGCAGTACTTC; cdr3_aa: CASSPRPATYEQYF
v_call: TRBV5-8; d_call: NA; clone_size: NA; j_call: TRBJ2-3; cdr3_nt: TGTGCCAGCAGCTTAATTACAGGGCCAACAGATACGCAGTATTTT; cdr3_aa: CASSLITGPTDTQYF
v_call: TRBV10-3; d_call: TRBD1; clone_size: NA; j_call: TRBJ1-1; cdr3_nt: TGTGCCATCAGTGTCGGACAGGTGATAAGCACTGAAGCTTTCTTT; cdr3_aa: CAISVGQVISTEAFF
v_call: TRBV19; d_call: TRBD1; clone_size: NA; j_call: TRBJ1-2; cdr3_nt: TGTGCCAGTAGTATAGGACAGGGGGACTATGGCTACACCTTC; cdr3_aa: CASSIGQGDYGYTF
v_call: TRBV30; d_call: NA; clone_size: NA; j_call: TRBJ2-4; cdr3_nt: TGTGCCTGGAGTGGGGGGCTAGCCAAAAACATTCAGTACTTC; cdr3_aa: CAWSGGLAKNIQYF